The text below deals with one T cell receptor beta chain. Authors' data handling: Amplification of reference gene primers provided the estimated nucleated cell counts. The assay was immunoSEQ multiplex PCR, and TCRdb's table has in-frame clones only and misses some. The DNA was the basis for D and trimming; V, J and clone size are from that table. Here the sample spans around 260,000 clones, approximately 89% being singletons. This entry belongs to a study of blood T cell repertoires in COVID-19. Sequenced: peripheral blood. The TCR sequence derives from a man aged 35 to 55 who had recovered from COVID-19.

This CDR3 reads CASSQTYTGGGASTEAFF. DNA for the CDR3: TGTGCCAGCAGCCAAACCTACACGGGGGGGGGCGCGAGCACTGAAGCTTTCTTT. The chain employs TRBV14 and TRBJ1-1; D is perhaps TRBD1 (6 bases). The CDR3 length is 18 residues. The V gene's germline CDR1 is SGHDN and CDR2 FVKESK. V dropped 2 bases and J dropped 4 bases, with 23 bases sitting between them.